This paragraph reports one TCR beta chain. A read error may produce the germline difference seen at one junction end. A constant-region primer primed TCR beta cDNA synthesis from 400 to 550 ng of total RNA. Modified slightly, ARM-PCR produced TCR beta libraries over three nested multiplex PCR rounds. The two initial PCR rounds, about 9 cycles each, used TRBV1-TRBV30 forward and C-beta reverse primers. TCRdb reprocessed the multiplex PCR reads with MiXCR, giving one entry per CDR3 protein. The top ten hold about 6.5% of the sample, which has 300,000 to 400,000 distinct CDR3 sequences, less than 75% seen once. The sample is drawn from a study of tumor-infiltrating lymphocytes in primary liver carcinoma. About the study: Ranging in age from 30 to 69 years, the patients were men and women. The study reported T1-T3 N0M0 tumors spanning 4.2 to 10 cm.

The germline CDR1 and CDR2 sequences are SGHAT and FQDESV (reference sequence). The CDR3 is made up of 15 amino acids. Germline DNA was also extracted, and blood RNA derived from unsorted whole blood. Those patients suffered from chronic HBV infection and were treatment-naive. This chain links TRBV11-1 with TRBJ2-1; unclear D gene. Sequenced sample: peripheral blood. This clonotype was sampled from a man between 40 and 49 years old with primary liver carcinoma and hepatitis B virus infection. The CDR3 coding sequence is TGTGTCAGCAGCCCCATCCATTGGGTATACAATGAGCAGTTCTTC. The encoded protein is CVSSPIHWVYNEQFF.